This T cell receptor (beta chain) was recorded in a study of T cell responses to AZD1222 COVID-19 vaccine. Germline loops: CDR1 MGHRA, CDR2 YSYEKL. The CDR3 contains 13 residues. V lost 4 bases and J 0 bases, leaving 7 bases between the germline ends. Data came from immunoSEQ multiplex PCR; TCRdb stores just in-frame clones and leaves some out. The sample yields 250,000 to 300,000 clones, approximately 94% seen once. Study-level results: Mostly white British, mostly female donors; authors suggested clonal diversity may be underestimated.

As to this clone: Its target is unknown.

The chain recombines TRBV4-1 with TRBJ2-7; no reliable D call. The receptor was isolated from an adult who received the AZD1222 COVID-19 vaccine. This specimen was peripheral blood, taken 28 days after the second AZD1222 dose. CDR3 loop: CASSRTVSYEQYF. The DNA for the CDR3 is TGCGCCAGCAGCCGAACCGTCTCCTACGAGCAGTACTTC.